This entry lists 11 T cell receptor beta chains sequenced from one sample in a study of control samples from healthy donors and cancer patients. Sequencing was performed with immunoSEQ multiplex PCR; in TCRdb, only in-frame clones are kept and a portion is missing. The sample includes around 90,000 clones, around four fifths of them seen just once. Sequenced input: blood. These receptors came from a young man in good health.

The chain couples TRBV24-1 to TRBJ2-2; D is unresolved. Trimming took 6 bases from V and 5 from J, leaving 6 bases between them. Germline-derived CDR1 and CDR2 are KGHDR and SFDVKD. The CDR3 totals 12 residues. CDR3: CATSMLTGELFF. The CDR3 region has the DNA TGTGCCACCAGTATGTTGACCGGGGAGCTGTTTTTT.

The chain employs TRBV30 and TRBJ1-6, with D perhaps matching TRBD1 (6 bases). CDR1 is GTSNPN and CDR2 is SVGIG in the germline V gene (reference sequence). The CDR3 runs to 14 residues. The V gene lost 4 bases and the J gene lost 6 bases, with 13 bases spanning the gap. CDR3 in amino acids: CAWTGGLSNSPLHF. The DNA of the CDR3 is TGTGCCTGGACTGGGGGCCTAAGTAATTCACCCCTCCACTTT. The full variable domain, its missing parts supplied by reference TRBV30 and TRBJ1-6, is SQTIHQWPATLVQPVGSPLSLECTVEGTSNPNLYWYRQAAGRGLQLLFYSVGIGQISSEVPQNLSASRPQDRQFILSSKKLLLSDSGFYLCAWTGGLSNSPLHFGNGTRLTVT.

This chain uses TRBV29-1 with TRBJ2-4; D is perhaps TRBD1 or TRBD2 (5 bases each). The CDR3 loop spans 15 amino acids. Germline assignment: CDR1 SQVTM and CDR2 ANQGSEA. V was shortened by 4 bases and J by 1 base, with 14 bases between the two germline ends. The CDR3 region has the DNA TGCAGCGTTGTAGAGGGGTTGGGGGCCAAAAACATTCAGTACTTC. It is translated as CSVVEGLGAKNIQYF.

V and J are TRBV6-5 and TRBJ1-5; D not certain. Germline CDR1 MNHEY, CDR2 SVGAGI. The ends were cut back, 8 bases at V and 11 bases at J, with 19 bases in the middle. The CDR3 loop spans 13 amino acids. The CDR3, as DNA: TGTGCCAGCGGATGGACGGTGGCCGGAGCCCAGCATTTT. Translation gives CASGWTVAGAQHF.

V is TRBV6-6 and J is TRBJ1-6, with D tentatively TRBD1 (6 bases). V was trimmed by 8 bases and J by 1 base, leaving 15 bases between them. In germline, CDR1 is MNHNY, CDR2 SVGAGI (reference sequence). This CDR3 contains 16 residues. CDR3 region: CASFNREASYNSPLHF. The CDR3 coding sequence is TGTGCCAGCTTTAACAGGGAGGCGTCCTATAATTCACCCCTCCACTTT.

The J gene is TRBJ2-2, the V gene TRBV12-3 or TRBV12-4; D is uncertain. The V gene lost 10 bases and the J gene lost 0 bases, with 9 bases spanning the gap. CDR3 size: 13 residues. The CDR3 DNA is TGTGCCACTACGTCCGCGAACACCGGGGAGCTGTTTTTT. Its protein product is CATTSANTGELFF.

This clone was picked up one time. CDR3 sequence: CASTSLGQGGEQYF. The CDR3 nucleotides are TGTGCCAGCACATCCCTGGGACAGGGGGGGGAGCAGTACTTC. The rearrangement joins TRBV28 to TRBJ2-7; 11 bases match TRBD1. The CDR3 runs to 14 residues. In germline, CDR1 is MDHEN, CDR2 SYDVKM. V trimming: 7 bases; J trimming: 7 bases; junction bases outside the gene matches: 9.

The sample holds one count of this clone. Germline is not matched at one junction end, which may reflect a read error. The rearrangement uses TRBV7-9 and TRBJ1-4; 7 nucleotides align to TRBD1. The germline V gene encodes CDR1 SEHNR and CDR2 FQNEAQ (reference sequence). The CDR3 runs to 15 residues. The CDR3, as DNA: TGTGCCAGCACCTTATCGACAGGGAGGAATGAAAAACTGTTTTTT. Protein product: CASTLSTGRNEKLFF. The full variable domain, its missing parts supplied by reference TRBV7-9 and TRBJ1-4, is DTGVSQNPRHKITKRGQNVTFRCDPISEHNRLYWYRQTLGQGPEFLTYFQNEAQLEKSRLLSDRFSAERPKGSFSTLEIQRTEQGDSAMYLCASTLSTGRNEKLFFGSGTQLSVL.

The chain combines TRBV7-2 with TRBJ2-3; D is ambiguous. From germline, CDR1 is SGHTA and CDR2 FQGNSA. CDR3 size: 14 residues. V was clipped by 0 bases and J by 10 bases, with 14 bases between them. The CDR3 protein is CASSLAQRLPAQYF. The DNA of the CDR3 is TGTGCCAGCAGCTTAGCGCAGAGACTTCCCGCGCAGTATTTT.

V usage is TRBV5-5 and J usage is TRBJ1-5; 8 nucleotides match TRBD1. Germline CDR1 reads SGHKS; CDR2 reads YYEKEE (reference sequence). The junction had 7 bases not matched to a gene; V was cut back by 0 bases and J by 5 bases. The CDR3 has 16 amino acids. The CDR3 DNA follows: TGTGCCAGCAGCTTGGACGCCGGGACAGGACATCAGCCCCAGCATTTT. Its translation: CASSLDAGTGHQPQHF.

J is TRBJ2-3 and V is TRBV5-1, with 9 bases identical to TRBD1. Germline assignment: CDR1 SGHRS and CDR2 YFSETQ. V gave up 0 bases and J gave up 4 bases; unmatched junction bases: 3. The CDR3 runs to 15 residues. The CDR3 spells CASSLAGQGADTQYF. The CDR3 DNA is TGCGCCAGCAGCTTGGCGGGACAGGGAGCAGATACGCAGTATTTT.